Presented here are 15 T cell receptor beta chains from one specimen sequenced in a study of T cell responses to AZD1222 COVID-19 vaccine. The assay was immunoSEQ multiplex PCR, and TCRdb's table has in-frame clones only and misses some. The sample holds 84,000 or so clones, 80% to 90% seen once. The sequenced sample was peripheral blood, obtained on day 0 of AZD1222 vaccination. These receptors all come from an adult in good health.

The chain uses TRBV5-5 and TRBJ1-1, with TRBD1 as a possible D gene (5 bases). Trimming removed 0 bases at V and 11 bases at J, with 14 bases between. The CDR3 length is 13 residues. Germline-derived CDR1 and CDR2 are SGHKS and YYEKEE (reference sequence). CDR3 bases: TGTGCCAGCAGCTTGGCCGAGGGGAGGGAGGCTTTCTTT. Residues: CASSLAEGREAFF.

This clone was found once. The chain has TRBV14 and TRBJ2-2, with 10 bases that match TRBD2. V trimming: 3 bases; J trimming: 5 bases; junction bases outside the gene matches: 15. This CDR3 spans 19 amino acids. The germline V gene has CDR1 SGHDN and CDR2 FVKESK. The CDR3 DNA is TGTGCCAGCAGCCACCCACGGGCTAGCGGGAGCCAAAGGACCGGGGAGCTGTTTTTT. As protein: CASSHPRASGSQRTGELFF.

The genes are TRBV28 and TRBJ2-2; 8 bases align to TRBD1. The CDR3 covers 12 residues. Per germline, CDR1 MDHEN and CDR2 SYDVKM. J gave up 6 bases and V 8 bases, and 2 bases lay outside the gene matches. The CDR3 here is CASGQGAGELFF. The CDR3 region has the DNA TGTGCCAGCGGACAGGGCGCCGGGGAGCTGTTTTTT.

V usage is TRBV5-1 and J usage is TRBJ2-5; D is uncertain. Trimming shortened V by 4 bases and J by 4 bases, and 5 bases separated the two germline ends. This CDR3 is 11 amino acids long. CDR1 is SGHRS, CDR2 YFSETQ, per germline. The CDR3: CASSDLETQYF. For the CDR3, the DNA is TGCGCCAGCAGCGACTTAGAGACCCAGTACTTC. The full variable domain, completed using reference TRBV5-1 and TRBJ2-5, is KAGVTQTPRYLIKTRGQQVTLSCSPISGHRSVSWYQQTPGQGLQFLFEYFSETQRNKGNFPGRFSGRQFSNSRSEMNVSTLELGDSALYLCASSDLETQYFGPGTRLLVL.

V and J are TRBV28 and TRBJ1-4; TRBD1 matches at 8 bases. Germline V gene sequence: CDR1 MDHEN, CDR2 SYDVKM. This CDR3 is built from 14 residues. J lost 8 bases, V lost 6 bases, and 8 bases had no gene match. The CDR3 sequence is CASSEQGGREKLFF. CDR3 DNA: TGTGCCAGCAGCGAACAGGGGGGCCGGGAAAAACTGTTTTTT.

V gene TRBV5-6 combines with J gene TRBJ1-5, with 7 bases lining up with TRBD1. This CDR3 has 15 residues. Germline V CDR1 and CDR2: SGHDT, YYEEEE. Trimming removed 2 bases from V and 3 bases from J; junction bases left unmatched: 5. The CDR3 region is CASSFGTAPNQPQHF. The CDR3 DNA follows: TGTGCCAGCAGCTTCGGGACAGCCCCCAATCAGCCCCAGCATTTT.

This chain links TRBV7-9 with TRBJ1-2; possible D gene TRBD1, 5 bases. Germline V CDR1 and CDR2: SEHNR, FQNEAQ (reference sequence). CDR3 length equals 15 residues. V was trimmed by 1 base and J by 4 bases, leaving 13 bases between them. This CDR3 is CASSLGGASAYGYTF. The CDR3 DNA reads TGTGCCAGCAGCTTAGGGGGCGCGTCGGCCTATGGCTACACCTTC.

The chain couples TRBV12-3 or TRBV12-4 to TRBJ1-3; no firm D call. V lost 6 bases and J 7 bases, leaving 13 bases between the germline ends. The CDR3 is 13 residues long. This CDR3 reads CASREVARNTIYF. The CDR3 DNA sequence: TGTGCCAGCAGGGAAGTAGCGAGGAACACCATATATTTT.

J is TRBJ1-1 and V is TRBV27; D might be TRBD1 (5 bases). The germline CDR1 and CDR2 sequences are MNHEY and SMNVEV (reference sequence). V was trimmed by 2 bases and J by 1 base, leaving 11 bases between them. This CDR3 has 15 amino acids. DNA for the CDR3: TGTGCCAGCAGTTTAGGGGCTACTAGGAACACTGAAGCTTTCTTT. Its protein is CASSLGATRNTEAFF.

This chain uses TRBV5-1 with TRBJ2-3; 11 bases are a match to TRBD2. The length of the CDR3 is 18 residues. Trimming removed 3 bases from V and 3 bases from J; junction bases left unmatched: 12. Per germline, CDR1 SGHRS and CDR2 YFSETQ. The CDR3, as DNA: TGCGCCAGCAGCTCCCCAAAGATGACTAGCGGGACGACAGATACGCAGTATTTT. Its protein product is CASSSPKMTSGTTDTQYF.

The genes are TRBV30 and TRBJ1-4; no definite D call. Germline values: CDR1 GTSNPN, CDR2 SVGIG (reference sequence). The CDR3 loop spans 12 amino acids. V was pared by 8 bases and J by 7 bases, with 14 bases between. The CDR3 here is CAADKDGEKLFF. CDR3 nucleotides: TGTGCCGCTGACAAGGACGGTGAAAAACTGTTTTTT. Complete variable domain (other parts from reference TRBV30 and TRBJ1-4): SQTIHQWPATLVQPVGSPLSLECTVEGTSNPNLYWYRQAAGRGLQLLFYSVGIGQISSEVPQNLSASRPQDRQFILSSKKLLLSDSGFYLCAADKDGEKLFFGSGTQLSVL.

This chain connects TRBV25-1 to TRBJ1-6, with D possibly matching TRBD1 (6 bases). CDR1 and CDR2 (germline): MGHDK, SYGVNS. The CDR3 runs to 16 residues. Trimming pared 3 bases from V and 2 bases from J, leaving 11 bases between. In nucleotides, the CDR3 is TGTGCCAGCAGTGAGGTAGGGGGGGCCTATAATTCACCCCTCCACTTT. The encoded protein is CASSEVGGAYNSPLHF.

The chain couples TRBV10-3 to TRBJ2-1, with D maybe TRBD2 (6 bases). CDR3 length: 14 amino acids. The V end lost 10 bases, the J end lost 7 bases, and 20 bases lay between the germline ends. Germline CDR1 and CDR2: ENHRY and SYGVKD. DNA of the CDR3: TGTGCCACCGAACCGGGGGTGTTGGGGAATGAGCAGTTCTTC. Translation gives CATEPGVLGNEQFF.

This clone was seen once. The chain carries TRBV29-1 and TRBJ1-1, with no clear D. The V gene lost 3 bases and the J gene lost 1 base, with 3 bases spanning the gap. CDR1 and CDR2 from the germline V gene are SQVTM and ANQGSEA. The CDR3 contains 11 residues. CDR3: CSVDQNTEAFF. Here the CDR3 DNA reads TGCAGCGTTGACCAGAACACTGAAGCTTTCTTT.

The V and J genes are TRBV5-4 and TRBJ1-1; D call uncertain. The CDR3 runs to 14 residues. The V and J ends lost 4 bases and 1 base respectively, with 11 bases between them. CDR1 and CDR2 (germline): SGHNT, YYREEE (reference sequence). The CDR3 nucleotides are TGTGCCAGCAGCCGCGGAGAGACGAACACTGAAGCTTTCTTT. It specifies CASSRGETNTEAFF.